These T cell receptor beta chains were read from a single sample in a study of T cells in localized non-small cell lung cancer. Using immunoSEQ multiplex PCR, the repertoire was profiled, and TCRdb retains in-frame clones only, with some absent. The data contain more than 40,000 clones, more than 85% of them singletons. The sequenced sample was PBMCs, obtained before any cancer treatment. The receptors originated from a man aged 35 to 69 with stage II lung adenocarcinoma. Both conserved end residues are part of each CDR3. A D gene is named only where the DNA matches it firmly. Some rows have no size entry. The others give once, few or many, or a class for an expanded clone.

clone_size: NA
j_call: TRBJ1-2
v_call: TRBV6-5
d_call: NA
cdr3_aa: CASSRQGGGYGYTF
cdr3_nt: TGTGCCAGCAGTCGCCAGGGAGGAGGCTATGGCTACACCTTC

clone_size: NA
j_call: TRBJ2-7
v_call: TRBV9
d_call: NA
cdr3_aa: CASSETDNYEQYF
cdr3_nt: TGTGCCAGCAGCGAGACAGATAACTACGAGCAGTACTTC

clone_size: NA
j_call: TRBJ1-6
v_call: TRBV18
d_call: NA
cdr3_aa: CASSPAASGVSSPLHF
cdr3_nt: TGTGCCAGCTCACCTGCCGCGTCGGGGGTGAGTTCACCCCTCCACTTT

clone_size: once
j_call: TRBJ1-6
v_call: TRBV14
d_call: TRBD1
cdr3_aa: CASSQETGVNSPLHF
cdr3_nt: TGTGCCAGCAGCCAAGAGACAGGGGTGAATTCACCCCTCCACTTT

clone_size: NA
j_call: TRBJ1-2
v_call: TRBV29-1
d_call: TRBD1
cdr3_aa: CSVAEQGLAYGYTF
cdr3_nt: TGCAGCGTTGCGGAACAGGGGCTCGCCTATGGCTACACCTTC

clone_size: few
j_call: TRBJ2-2
v_call: TRBV5-5
d_call: NA
cdr3_aa: CASSLPPYGGTNTGELFF
cdr3_nt: TGTGCCAGCAGCTTACCCCCTTATGGAGGTACGAACACCGGGGAGCTGTTTTTT

clone_size: NA
j_call: TRBJ1-4
v_call: TRBV1
d_call: NA
cdr3_aa: CTSSQDQGWKLFF
cdr3_nt: TGCACCAGCAGCCAAGATCAAGGGTGGAAACTGTTTTTT

clone_size: few
j_call: TRBJ1-2
v_call: TRBV7-6
d_call: TRBD1
cdr3_aa: CASSLQDRGYGYTF
cdr3_nt: TGTGCCAGCAGCTTACAAGACAGGGGTTATGGCTACACCTTC

clone_size: NA
j_call: TRBJ1-1
v_call: TRBV20-1
d_call: NA
cdr3_aa: CSVWTVHEAFF
cdr3_nt: TGCAGTGTGTGGACAGTCCATGAAGCTTTCTTT

clone_size: NA
j_call: TRBJ2-5
v_call: TRBV2
d_call: NA
cdr3_aa: CASIAGQETQYF
cdr3_nt: TGTGCCAGCATAGCAGGGCAAGAGACCCAGTACTTC

clone_size: NA
j_call: TRBJ2-5
v_call: TRBV5-8
d_call: NA
cdr3_aa: CASSFRTRETQYF
cdr3_nt: TGTGCCAGCAGCTTTAGGACAAGAGAGACCCAGTACTTC

clone_size: NA
j_call: TRBJ2-5
v_call: TRBV29-1
d_call: NA
cdr3_aa: CSVVGPGAQETQYF
cdr3_nt: TGCAGCGTTGTGGGGCCTGGGGCCCAAGAGACCCAGTACTTC

clone_size: few
j_call: TRBJ1-2
v_call: TRBV9
d_call: TRBD1
cdr3_aa: CASSAGTVGSLGYTF
cdr3_nt: TGTGCCAGCAGCGCGGGGACAGTGGGCTCACTTGGCTACACCTTC

clone_size: NA
j_call: TRBJ2-1
v_call: TRBV6-1
d_call: TRBD2
cdr3_aa: CATSLAGAYYNEQFF
cdr3_nt: TGTGCCACCTCCTTAGCGGGGGCCTACTACAATGAGCAGTTCTTC

clone_size: once
j_call: TRBJ2-1
v_call: TRBV11-2
d_call: NA
cdr3_aa: CASSVAFDNNEQFF
cdr3_nt: TGTGCCAGCAGCGTAGCGTTTGATAACAATGAGCAGTTCTTC

clone_size: NA
j_call: TRBJ1-5
v_call: TRBV2
d_call: NA
cdr3_aa: CASSEQLYSNQPQHF
cdr3_nt: TGTGCCAGCAGTGAGCAGCTATATAGCAATCAGCCCCAGCATTTT

clone_size: NA
j_call: TRBJ1-4
v_call: TRBV18
d_call: TRBD1
cdr3_aa: CASSLFSGTDNEKLFF
cdr3_nt: TGTGCCAGCTCACTTTTTTCCGGGACAGACAATGAAAAACTGTTTTTT

clone_size: once
j_call: TRBJ2-1
v_call: TRBV4-1
d_call: NA
cdr3_aa: CASSQHYNEQFF
cdr3_nt: TGCGCCAGCAGCCAACACTACAATGAGCAGTTCTTC

clone_size: NA
j_call: TRBJ2-7
v_call: TRBV10-3
d_call: NA
cdr3_aa: CAISNWGANEQYF
cdr3_nt: TGTGCCATCAGTAATTGGGGGGCGAACGAGCAGTACTTC

clone_size: NA
j_call: TRBJ1-1
v_call: TRBV11-2
d_call: TRBD1
cdr3_aa: CASSLAGQEGTEAFF
cdr3_nt: TGTGCCAGCAGCTTAGCCGGACAGGAGGGGACTGAAGCTTTCTTT